This T cell receptor beta chain came from a study of post-analysis software for immune sequencing data. cDNA libraries of TCR beta carried unique molecular identifiers. TCRdb processed the PCR reads anew with MiXCR; each CDR3 protein has one entry. The repertoire consists of 750,000 to 950,000 distinct CDR3 sequences, with approximately 53% occurring once and the leading ten covering around 4.5%. This clonotype was sampled from a girl aged 10 to 17 with multiple sclerosis. Sequencing used blood.

CDR3 protein: CATSRHRAPRGTEAFF. In nucleotides, the CDR3 is TGTGCCACCAGCAGACACCGGGCTCCGAGGGGAACTGAAGCTTTCTTT. This chain connects TRBV15 to TRBJ1-1; possible D gene TRBD1, 5 bases. CDR3 length: 16 amino acids. V was trimmed by 2 bases and J by 5 bases, leaving 18 bases between them. CDR1 is LNHNV and CDR2 is YYDKDF in the germline V gene (reference sequence).